The 10 T cell receptor beta chains in this list originate from one sample, sequenced in a study of T cells in Graves' hyperthyroidism and ophthalmopathy. RNA transcripts were the template for amplifying TCR beta CDR3 regions. A first-round RT-PCR of the TCR CDR3 used the HTBI primer set. In TCRdb, the multiplex PCR reads were re-called with MiXCR into one record per CDR3 protein. The sample comprises hundreds of thousands of distinct CDR3 sequences, about 12% of which are singletons, and around a tenth rests with the top ten. The sequenced material came from blood. These receptors originate from a woman aged 18-30 years with Graves' hyperthyroidism.

Ten or more counts support this clonotype. This chain joins TRBV5-1 and TRBJ2-3; D remains ambiguous. Germline CDR1 SGHRS, CDR2 YFSETQ. V lost 4 bases and J lost 2, with 14 bases in between. The CDR3 extends over 15 amino acids. Here the CDR3 reads CASSPHGGPTDTQYF. CDR3 in DNA: TGCGCCAGCAGCCCCCATGGTGGCCCCACAGATACGCAGTATTTT.

Only one count was recorded for this clonotype. V usage is TRBV20-1 and J usage is TRBJ1-1; 7 positions agree with TRBD1. The CDR3 sequence is 14 residues long. With V trimmed by 2 bases and J by 1 base, 4 bases remained unmatched. CDR1 is DFQATT, CDR2 SNEGSKA, per germline (reference sequence). The CDR3 sequence is CSARQGGGNTEAFF. The CDR3 coding sequence is TGCAGTGCTAGACAGGGGGGGGGGAACACTGAAGCTTTCTTT.

The CDR3, as DNA: TGTGCCACCAGCACCAGGACAGGGGGGGGGCAGCCCCAGCATTTT. It is translated as CATSTRTGGGQPQHF. This chain links TRBV15 with TRBJ1-5; 10 positions agree with TRBD1. The trim removed 4 bases at V and 7 bases at J, leaving 7 bases unmatched. Germline loops: CDR1 LNHNV, CDR2 YYDKDF (reference sequence). The length of the CDR3 is 15 residues. The full variable domain, completed using reference TRBV15 and TRBJ1-5, is DAMVIQNPRYQVTQFGKPVTLSCSQTLNHNVMYWYQQKSSQAPKLLFHYYDKDFNNEADTPDNFQSRRPNTSFCFLDIRSPGLGDTAMYLCATSTRTGGGQPQHFGDGTRLSIL.

In this sample, this clonotype turned up a few times. The V call is TRBV30, the J call TRBJ2-5; a possible D gene is TRBD1 (5 bases). This CDR3 has 13 residues. Trimming took 2 bases from V and 4 from J, leaving 11 bases between them. CDR1 and CDR2 from the germline V gene are GTSNPN and SVGIG (reference sequence). The CDR3 nucleotides are TGTGCCTGGAGTAGGGGATTCGGAGAGACCCAGTACTTC. Translation gives CAWSRGFGETQYF. Complete variable domain (other parts from reference TRBV30 and TRBJ2-5): SQTIHQWPATLVQPVGSPLSLECTVEGTSNPNLYWYRQAAGRGLQLLFYSVGIGQISSEVPQNLSASRPQDRQFILSSKKLLLSDSGFYLCAWSRGFGETQYFGPGTRLLVL.

In this sample, this clonotype turned up many times. This rearrangement joins TRBV5-6 to TRBJ2-7; D is unclear. The germline V gene encodes CDR1 SGHDT and CDR2 YYEEEE. V was cut by 0 bases and J by 0 bases, with 7 bases left in between. The length of the CDR3 is 14 residues. The CDR3 loop reads CASSLARVSYEQYF. In nucleotides, the CDR3 is TGTGCCAGCAGCTTGGCTCGGGTCTCCTACGAGCAGTACTTC.

This clonotype showed up many times. This chain joins TRBV12-3 or TRBV12-4 and TRBJ1-1; TRBD1 matches at 7 bases. This CDR3 comprises 14 residues. V lost 4 bases to trimming and J lost 5 bases; unmatched junction nucleotides: 7. The DNA for the CDR3 is TGTGCCAGCAGTTCCGACAGGGAGGGGACTGAAGCTTTCTTT. Protein: CASSSDREGTEAFF.

This clonotype has more than one count but fewer than ten. The chain employs TRBV27 and TRBJ2-1; TRBD2 agrees at 9 bases. This CDR3 is built from 15 residues. Losses at the gene ends were 6 bases for V and 6 bases for J; bases not matched to a gene: 9. Germline V gene data show CDR1 as MNHEY and CDR2 as SMNVEV (reference sequence). The CDR3 spells CASRTGLAALNEQFF. CDR3 DNA sequence: TGTGCCAGCAGGACGGGACTAGCAGCCCTCAATGAGCAGTTCTTC.

The chain has TRBV19 and TRBJ2-7; possibly TRBD2 for D (5 bases). Germline CDR1 is LNHDA and CDR2 is SQIVND (reference sequence). V was clipped by 7 bases and J by 7 bases, with 23 bases between them. The length of the CDR3 is 15 residues. CDR3 sequence: CASTPVTGFTGEQYF. In DNA form, the CDR3 reads TGTGCCAGTACCCCAGTCACGGGGTTTACGGGTGAGCAGTACTTC. Based on the CDR3 plus reference TRBV19 and TRBJ2-7, the full variable domain is DGGITQSPKYLFRKEGQNVTLSCEQNLNHDAMYWYRQDPGQGLRLIYYSQIVNDFQKGDIAEGYSVSREKKESFPLTVTSAQKNPTAFYLCASTPVTGFTGEQYFGPGTRLTVT.

This clonotype has a handful of counts. The rearrangement links TRBV20-1 to TRBJ1-3; D not resolved. Between the trimmed V and J ends, which lost 3 bases and 7 bases, there was a span of 13 bases. CDR1 DFQATT and CDR2 SNEGSKA come from the germline V gene (reference sequence). The CDR3 covers 13 residues. CDR3 in amino acids: CSASRNQRNTIYF. In DNA, the CDR3 is TGCAGTGCTAGCCGAAATCAGCGGAACACCATATATTTT.

This clonotype was seen once. The junction does not match germline at one end; this may be a read error. The chain carries TRBV10-2 and TRBJ1-3, with D perhaps matching TRBD1 (6 bases). CDR1 and CDR2 from the germline V gene are WSHSY and SAAADI. The length of the CDR3 is 16 residues. The CDR3 nucleotides are TGCGCCAGCAGTGAGTCCCGGACAGAAGGAGTAGACACCAGATATTTT. Amino acid sequence: CASSESRTEGVDTRYF.